Sequencing of this T cell receptor (beta chain) was carried out in a study of cytomegalovirus exposure and HLA in healthy donors. V lost 1 base, J lost 1 base, and 4 bases lay in between. The germline gives CDR1 SNHLY, CDR2 FYNNEI. The CDR3 sequence is 13 residues long. Of note for this clone: Its antigen is as yet unknown.

Use of 60 Vbeta and 13 Jbeta primers characterized the PCR. Using immunoSEQ multiplex PCR, the repertoire was profiled, and TCRdb retains in-frame clones only, with some absent. The table shows 100,000 to 120,000 clones, with about 90% occurring only once. General study results and limits: In a later analysis, HLA-associated TCR beta chains were more clonally expanded than equally common others. A later analysis linked around 17,000 TCR beta sequences to HLA alleles at 0.05 false discovery rate.

The chain employs TRBV2 and TRBJ1-2; D gene ambiguous. The specimen sequenced was PBMCs. This receptor was taken from a middle-aged man in good health and CMV-seronegative. Here the CDR3 DNA reads TGTGCCAGCAGTGAAGACGGTAACTATGGCTACACCTTC. Its translation: CASSEDGNYGYTF.